Presented here are 30 T cell receptor beta chains from one specimen sequenced in a study of tumor-infiltrating lymphocytes in primary liver carcinoma. From approximately 500 ng total RNA, TCR beta cDNA was generated with a primer in the constant region. Three nested multiplex PCR rounds, a slightly modified ARM-PCR method, built the TCR beta libraries. The study ran its first two PCR rounds for around 10 cycles each, using TRBV1-TRBV30 forward primers and a C-beta reverse primer. In TCRdb, the multiplex PCR reads were re-called with MiXCR into one record per CDR3 protein. The table has roughly 120,000 distinct CDR3 sequences, roughly three fifths seen once. Co-extracting RNA and DNA was done with roughly 17-32 mg of unsorted bulk tissue as input. Sequenced sample: liver tumor tissue from sampling region 3. Described subset: tumor region T3, left-lateral pole. These receptors originate from a woman in her fifties or sixties with primary liver carcinoma and hepatitis B virus infection.

This clonotype was seen a few times. V usage is TRBV28 and J usage is TRBJ2-7; 7 positions match TRBD2. Looked up from germline, CDR1 is MDHEN and CDR2 is SYDVKM. CDR3 size: 15 residues. The V gene end was trimmed by 7 bases and the J gene end by 3 bases; junction bases not matched to a gene: 12. The CDR3 reads CASTPDEASGYEQYF. In DNA, the CDR3 is TGTGCCAGCACCCCAGATGAGGCTAGCGGCTACGAGCAGTACTTC.

As concerns this clonotype: The CDR3 does not close with the conserved phenylalanine or tryptophan, likely indicating a read error. This rearrangement joins TRBV28 to TRBJ2-7; D ambiguous. CDR1 is MDHEN and CDR2 is SYDVKM in the germline V gene. This CDR3 has 18 residues. Trimming took off 1 base at V and 4 bases at J, with 23 bases between the two ends. DNA of the CDR3: TGTGCCAGCAGTTTATCTCAAGTCGAATGGGGTAGAAGTTACGAGCAGTACTTA. Translated: CASSLSQVEWGRSYEQYL.

The V and J genes are TRBV30 and TRBJ2-5; D is unresolved. Germline values: CDR1 GTSNPN, CDR2 SVGIG (reference sequence). This CDR3 has 13 residues. Deletions cut 4 bases from V and 5 bases from J, with 14 bases between. CDR3 nucleotide sequence: TGTGCCTGGAACCCACTCGGGCGGGAGACCCAGTACTTC. It is translated as CAWNPLGRETQYF.

A single count supports this clonotype. This may come from a read error, since a much larger clone is one base off. The V call is TRBV10-3, the J call TRBJ2-7; tentatively, D is TRBD1 (6 bases). Germline V lookup: CDR1 ENHRY, CDR2 SYGVKD. Deletions cut 4 bases from V and 2 bases from J, with 12 bases between. The CDR3 is made up of 14 amino acids. CDR3 nucleotide sequence: TGTGCCATCAGTGGTTTTGAGGGGGCCTACGAGCAGTACTTC. As protein: CAISGFEGAYEQYF.

About this clonotype: A read error may account for a junction end that differs from germline. The chain uses TRBV6-1 and TRBJ2-7, with TRBD1 matching over 10 bases. Germline V gene sequence: CDR1 MNHNS, CDR2 SASEGT. CDR3 size: 16 residues. CDR3 amino acids: CVSSEEDRGATYEQYF. The CDR3 coding sequence is TGTGTCAGCAGTGAGGAGGACAGGGGGGCTACCTATGAGCAGTACTTC.

Of note for this clonotype: This clone may be a read error of a much larger clone one base away. The chain recombines TRBV28 with TRBJ1-6; D ambiguous. The CDR3 runs 15 residues. Germline V gives CDR1 MDHEN, CDR2 SYDVKM. CDR3 region: CASSLGGLYNPPLHF. The CDR3 DNA reads as TGTGCCAGCAGTTTGGGAGGGCTTTATAATCCACCCCTCCACTTT.

In regard to this clonotype: The junction shows a germline mismatch at one end, possibly a read error. This chain joins TRBV12-3 or TRBV12-4 and TRBJ2-1, with TRBD2 identical over 10 bases. The CDR3 is 18 residues long. In nucleotides, the CDR3 is TGTGCCAGCAGTTTAGAGACAGGGCCGGGACTAGCGTACAGTGAGCAGTTTTTC. Translation gives CASSLETGPGLAYSEQFF.

In the case of this clonotype: It may be a read error: a sequence one base away is much more abundant. The V call is TRBV5-4, the J call TRBJ2-3; D remains unclear. The end of the DNA aligns better with TRBJ1-5, so the J call may be wrong. This CDR3 region has 13 residues. Germline values: CDR1 SGHNT, CDR2 YYREEE (reference sequence). The CDR3 DNA sequence: TGTGCCAGCAGCGAGGAATTTACAGATACGCAGCATTTT. Its translation is CASSEEFTDTQHF.

Concerning this clonotype: A much larger clone is a single base away; this may be a read error. The V call is TRBV5-4, the J call TRBJ2-1; 7 nucleotides align to TRBD2. J was trimmed by 4 bases and V by 1 base; bases with no gene match: 8. The CDR3 has 16 residues. Looked up from germline, CDR1 is SGHNT and CDR2 is YYREEE (reference sequence). CDR3 region: CASSLRGERRYNEQFF. The DNA for the CDR3 is TGTGCCAGCAGCTTGCGGGGGGAGAGGCGGTACAATGAGCAGTTCTTC.

The chain employs TRBV24-1 and TRBJ2-1; 8 nucleotides line up with TRBD2. V gave up 3 bases and J gave up 5 bases; unmatched junction bases: 14. From germline, CDR1 is KGHDR and CDR2 SFDVKD. The CDR3 length is 18 residues. The CDR3 coding sequence is TGTGCCACCAGTGATGCCACCCCTCTAGCGGGTCGAAACAATGAGCAGTTCTTC. Translating gives CATSDATPLAGRNNEQFF.

This clonotype was picked up a small number of times. The junction departs from germline at one end; a sequencing error may be responsible. This rearrangement joins TRBV28 to TRBJ2-1, with 11 bases fitting TRBD2. This CDR3 region has 16 residues. The germline CDR1 and CDR2 sequences are MDHEN and SYDVKM. CDR3 protein: CTSSSPGTSGYNEQFF. The CDR3 coding sequence is TGTACCAGCAGTTCGCCGGGGACTAGCGGATACAATGAGCAGTTCTTC.

In the case of this clonotype: Compared with germline, one end of the junction differs, possibly owing to a read error. This chain uses TRBV4-1 with TRBJ2-3; TRBD2 might be the D (5 bases). The germline V gene has CDR1 MGHRA and CDR2 YSYEKL. This CDR3 has 11 residues. The CDR3 DNA reads TGCGCCAGCAGCTCTCGGGATACGAAGCATTTT. It yields the protein CASSSRDTKHF.

In the case of this clonotype: A read error may explain this, as a much larger clone is one base away. The gene calls are TRBV7-9 and TRBJ1-5, with D hard to call. The CDR3 sequence is 13 residues long. Per germline, CDR1 SEHNR and CDR2 FQNEAQ (reference sequence). In nucleotides, the CDR3 is TGTGACAGCAGCTTAGGCGAGGATCAGCCCCAGCATTTT. Translating gives CDSSLGEDQPQHF.

The rearrangement joins TRBV7-8 to TRBJ2-7, with 15 bases matching TRBD2. The CDR3 spans 17 residues. V lost 6 bases to trimming and J lost 3 bases; unmatched junction nucleotides: 9. Germline assignment: CDR1 SGHVS and CDR2 FQNEAQ. Here the CDR3 reads CASSMGTSGRFIYEQYF. CDR3 sequence (DNA): TGTGCCAGCAGTATGGGGACTAGCGGGAGGTTTATCTACGAGCAGTACTTC.

This clonotype was seen a handful of times. The chain employs TRBV5-1 and TRBJ1-2; 10 nucleotides agree with TRBD1. V dropped 0 bases and J dropped 4; count of bases not matched to a gene: 9. Germline V gene data show CDR1 as SGHRS and CDR2 as YFSETQ. This CDR3 has 17 residues. The CDR3 bases are TGCGCCAGCAGCTTGGAGCTACGGGACAGGGGATCCTATGGCTACACCTTC. Amino acid sequence: CASSLELRDRGSYGYTF.

V is TRBV20-1 and J is TRBJ2-7; a possible D gene is TRBD1 (6 bases). The CDR3 has 14 amino acids. The V and J ends lost 5 bases and 2 bases respectively, with 16 bases between them. Germline values: CDR1 DFQATT, CDR2 SNEGSKA (reference sequence). The CDR3: CSALGRDKTYEQYF. CDR3 bases: TGCAGTGCTCTGGGTCGGGACAAGACCTACGAGCAGTACTTC.

About this clonotype: One end of the junction is discordant with germline, which a read error may explain. The chain is built from TRBV11-2 and TRBJ2-3, with no clear D. The CDR3 length is 16 residues. Germline V gene data show CDR1 as SGHAT and CDR2 as FQNNGV. The CDR3 nucleotides read TGTGCCAGCAGCTTAGTTAGGTCCCTTGACACAAATACGCAGTATTTT. Amino acid sequence: CASSLVRSLDTNTQYF. Complete variable domain (other parts from reference TRBV11-2 and TRBJ2-3): EAGVAQSPRYKIIEKRQSVAFWCNPISGHATLYWYQQILGQGPKLLIQFQNNGVVDDSQLPKDRFSAERLKGVDSTLKIQPAKLEDSAVYLCASSLVRSLDTNTQYFGPGTRLTVL.

There are many counts of this clonotype. The V gene is TRBV28, the J gene TRBJ2-4; D possibly corresponds to TRBD1 (5 bases). V lost 6 bases and J lost 3, with 12 bases in between. This CDR3 region has 14 residues. Germline V lookup: CDR1 MDHEN, CDR2 SYDVKM. CDR3 loop: CASRDDRSKNIQYF. The CDR3 DNA reads as TGTGCCAGCAGGGATGACAGAAGCAAAAACATTCAGTACTTC. The full variable domain, rest sourced from reference TRBV28 and TRBJ2-4, is DVKVTQSSRYLVKRTGEKVFLECVQDMDHENMFWYRQDPGLGLRLIYFSYDVKMKEKGDIPEGYSVSREKKERFSLILESASTNQTSMYLCASRDDRSKNIQYFGAGTRLSVL.

The gene calls are TRBV6-5 and TRBJ1-5, with D possibly TRBD2 on 6 matching bases. TRBJ2-3 matches the DNA end more closely, so the J call is doubtful. The CDR3 is 14 residues long. Germline values: CDR1 MNHEY, CDR2 SVGAGI. CDR3 nucleotides: TGTGCCAGCAGTTATGCGGGGCTGGGTCAGCCCCAGTATTTT. Protein sequence: CASSYAGLGQPQYF.

For this clonotype: In this CDR3 the conserved last residue, phenylalanine or tryptophan, is missing, so a read error is likely. The gene calls are TRBV6-6 and TRBJ2-5; either TRBD1 or TRBD2 may supply D (6 bases each). Looked up from germline, CDR1 is MNHNY and CDR2 is SVGAGI (reference sequence). Trimming pared 0 bases from V and 9 bases from J, leaving 20 bases between. The CDR3 spans 16 residues. This CDR3 reads CASSYSTQGGGEAQYL. CDR3 in DNA: TGTGCCAGCAGTTACTCGACACAGGGTGGAGGGGAGGCCCAGTACTTA.

This clonotype occurred many times. The chain uses TRBV6-2 or TRBV6-3 and TRBJ2-1; 9 bases agree with TRBD2. The CDR3 runs to 16 residues. V shed 2 bases, J shed 12 bases, and the junction held 14 bases outside the gene matches. Germline values: CDR1 MNHEY, CDR2 SVGEGT. CDR3 sequence: CASSYDLLAGPVGQFF. CDR3 sequence (DNA): TGTGCCAGCAGTTACGATCTTCTAGCGGGGCCGGTGGGGCAGTTCTTC.

This clonotype was recorded at least ten times. V is TRBV12-3 or TRBV12-4 and J is TRBJ2-3, with 12 bases identical to TRBD2. Trimming cost V 6 bases and J 2 bases; bases outside gene matches: 6. This CDR3 is built from 16 residues. CDR3 coding DNA: TGTGCCAGCAGGAAGAGACTAGCGGGGGTCACAGATACGCAGTATTTT. Encoded protein: CASRKRLAGVTDTQYF.

With respect to this clonotype: A read error may be the cause here, since a much bigger clone is one base away. The rearrangement links TRBV6-6 to TRBJ1-5, with D perhaps TRBD1 (5 bases). The germline CDR1 and CDR2 sequences are MNHNY and SVGAGI (reference sequence). The CDR3 covers 13 residues. The DNA for the CDR3 is TGTGCCGGGAAGACCGGGGACGCTCAGTCCCAGCATTTT. Translated, it gives CAGKTGDAQSQHF.

Concerning this clonotype: This clone may be a read error of a much larger clone one base away. The chain is built from TRBV30 and TRBJ2-3; D is undetermined. Looked up from germline, CDR1 is GTSNPN and CDR2 is SVGIG (reference sequence). V was trimmed by 4 bases and J by 5 bases, leaving 13 bases between them. The CDR3 totals 13 residues. CDR3 DNA: TGTGCCTGGATCCTCCCTCACAGAGATACGCAGTATTTT. Protein sequence: CAWILPHRDTQYF. Using reference TRBV30 and TRBJ2-3 for the parts outside the CDR3, the full variable domain is SQTIHQWPATLVQPVGSPLSLECTVEGTSNPNLYWYRQAAGRGLQLLFYSVGIGQISSEVPQNLSASRPQDRQFILSSKKLLLSDSGFYLCAWILPHRDTQYFGPGTRLTVL.

As regards this clonotype: A much larger clone lies one base from this, so it may be a read error. V and J are TRBV7-8 and TRBJ1-2, with D possibly matching TRBD1 (5 bases). Germline CDR1 reads SGHVS; CDR2 reads FQNEAQ. This CDR3 spans 13 amino acids. CDR3 protein: CASSLGGFSGCTF. The CDR3 region has the DNA TGTGCCAGCAGCTTAGGGGGGTTTTCTGGCTGCACCTTC. Filled out from reference TRBV7-8 and TRBJ1-2, the complete variable domain reads GAGVSQSPRYKVAKRGQDVALRCDPISGHVSLFWYQQALGQGPEFLTYFQNEAQLDKSGLPSDRFFAERPEGSVSTLKIQRTQQEDSAVYLCASSLGGFSGCTFGSGTRLTVV.

As to this clonotype: Germline and junction disagree at one end, which may indicate a read error. This chain uses TRBV4-1 with TRBJ2-6, with a possible D match to TRBD1 (5 bases). This CDR3 spans 17 amino acids. CDR1 is MGHRA, CDR2 YSYEKL, per germline. CDR3 nucleotides: TGCGCCAACAGCCGAGACTCCAGGGTTTCTGGGGCCAACGTCCTGACTTTC. Its protein product is CANSRDSRVSGANVLTF.

This clonotype was recorded at least ten times. V gene TRBV7-8 combines with J gene TRBJ2-7; TRBD2 agrees at 11 bases. The CDR3 is made up of 15 amino acids. CDR1 and CDR2 from the germline V gene are SGHVS and FQNEAQ. Trimming removed 5 bases from V and 3 bases from J; junction bases left unmatched: 6. The CDR3 bases are TGTGCCAGCAGCGGTAGGGGGACTAGCGGCTACGAGCAGTACTTC. As protein: CASSGRGTSGYEQYF.

Many counts were recorded for this clonotype. The rearrangement links TRBV11-2 to TRBJ2-1, with 9 bases aligning to TRBD1. The CDR3 extends over 15 amino acids. Germline-derived CDR1 and CDR2 are SGHAT and FQNNGV. Trimming removed 4 bases from V and 3 bases from J; junction bases left unmatched: 4. CDR3 bases: TGTGCCAGCAGCTCGGACAGGGGCTACTACAATGAGCAGTTCTTC. Residues: CASSSDRGYYNEQFF.

V gene TRBV4-1 combines with J gene TRBJ2-3; 9 bases fit TRBD1. Trimming removed 0 bases from V and 6 bases from J; junction bases left unmatched: 10. The CDR3 sequence is 17 residues long. In germline, CDR1 is MGHRA, CDR2 YSYEKL. Here the CDR3 DNA reads TGCGCCAGCAGCCAAGATCCCAACAGGGGGCGATCGGATACGCAGTATTTT. Its translation: CASSQDPNRGRSDTQYF.

This clonotype was recorded a few times. The chain carries TRBV28 and TRBJ1-4; 7 bases agree with TRBD1. The CDR3 sequence is 19 residues long. Germline lookup yields CDR1 MDHEN and CDR2 SYDVKM. Unmatched junction bases numbered 15, after V lost 1 base and J lost 4 bases. The CDR3 DNA is TGTGCCAGCAGTTTATTAGGCCAGGGGGAAACCTTGGGTAATGAAAAACTGTTTTTT. It is translated as CASSLLGQGETLGNEKLFF.